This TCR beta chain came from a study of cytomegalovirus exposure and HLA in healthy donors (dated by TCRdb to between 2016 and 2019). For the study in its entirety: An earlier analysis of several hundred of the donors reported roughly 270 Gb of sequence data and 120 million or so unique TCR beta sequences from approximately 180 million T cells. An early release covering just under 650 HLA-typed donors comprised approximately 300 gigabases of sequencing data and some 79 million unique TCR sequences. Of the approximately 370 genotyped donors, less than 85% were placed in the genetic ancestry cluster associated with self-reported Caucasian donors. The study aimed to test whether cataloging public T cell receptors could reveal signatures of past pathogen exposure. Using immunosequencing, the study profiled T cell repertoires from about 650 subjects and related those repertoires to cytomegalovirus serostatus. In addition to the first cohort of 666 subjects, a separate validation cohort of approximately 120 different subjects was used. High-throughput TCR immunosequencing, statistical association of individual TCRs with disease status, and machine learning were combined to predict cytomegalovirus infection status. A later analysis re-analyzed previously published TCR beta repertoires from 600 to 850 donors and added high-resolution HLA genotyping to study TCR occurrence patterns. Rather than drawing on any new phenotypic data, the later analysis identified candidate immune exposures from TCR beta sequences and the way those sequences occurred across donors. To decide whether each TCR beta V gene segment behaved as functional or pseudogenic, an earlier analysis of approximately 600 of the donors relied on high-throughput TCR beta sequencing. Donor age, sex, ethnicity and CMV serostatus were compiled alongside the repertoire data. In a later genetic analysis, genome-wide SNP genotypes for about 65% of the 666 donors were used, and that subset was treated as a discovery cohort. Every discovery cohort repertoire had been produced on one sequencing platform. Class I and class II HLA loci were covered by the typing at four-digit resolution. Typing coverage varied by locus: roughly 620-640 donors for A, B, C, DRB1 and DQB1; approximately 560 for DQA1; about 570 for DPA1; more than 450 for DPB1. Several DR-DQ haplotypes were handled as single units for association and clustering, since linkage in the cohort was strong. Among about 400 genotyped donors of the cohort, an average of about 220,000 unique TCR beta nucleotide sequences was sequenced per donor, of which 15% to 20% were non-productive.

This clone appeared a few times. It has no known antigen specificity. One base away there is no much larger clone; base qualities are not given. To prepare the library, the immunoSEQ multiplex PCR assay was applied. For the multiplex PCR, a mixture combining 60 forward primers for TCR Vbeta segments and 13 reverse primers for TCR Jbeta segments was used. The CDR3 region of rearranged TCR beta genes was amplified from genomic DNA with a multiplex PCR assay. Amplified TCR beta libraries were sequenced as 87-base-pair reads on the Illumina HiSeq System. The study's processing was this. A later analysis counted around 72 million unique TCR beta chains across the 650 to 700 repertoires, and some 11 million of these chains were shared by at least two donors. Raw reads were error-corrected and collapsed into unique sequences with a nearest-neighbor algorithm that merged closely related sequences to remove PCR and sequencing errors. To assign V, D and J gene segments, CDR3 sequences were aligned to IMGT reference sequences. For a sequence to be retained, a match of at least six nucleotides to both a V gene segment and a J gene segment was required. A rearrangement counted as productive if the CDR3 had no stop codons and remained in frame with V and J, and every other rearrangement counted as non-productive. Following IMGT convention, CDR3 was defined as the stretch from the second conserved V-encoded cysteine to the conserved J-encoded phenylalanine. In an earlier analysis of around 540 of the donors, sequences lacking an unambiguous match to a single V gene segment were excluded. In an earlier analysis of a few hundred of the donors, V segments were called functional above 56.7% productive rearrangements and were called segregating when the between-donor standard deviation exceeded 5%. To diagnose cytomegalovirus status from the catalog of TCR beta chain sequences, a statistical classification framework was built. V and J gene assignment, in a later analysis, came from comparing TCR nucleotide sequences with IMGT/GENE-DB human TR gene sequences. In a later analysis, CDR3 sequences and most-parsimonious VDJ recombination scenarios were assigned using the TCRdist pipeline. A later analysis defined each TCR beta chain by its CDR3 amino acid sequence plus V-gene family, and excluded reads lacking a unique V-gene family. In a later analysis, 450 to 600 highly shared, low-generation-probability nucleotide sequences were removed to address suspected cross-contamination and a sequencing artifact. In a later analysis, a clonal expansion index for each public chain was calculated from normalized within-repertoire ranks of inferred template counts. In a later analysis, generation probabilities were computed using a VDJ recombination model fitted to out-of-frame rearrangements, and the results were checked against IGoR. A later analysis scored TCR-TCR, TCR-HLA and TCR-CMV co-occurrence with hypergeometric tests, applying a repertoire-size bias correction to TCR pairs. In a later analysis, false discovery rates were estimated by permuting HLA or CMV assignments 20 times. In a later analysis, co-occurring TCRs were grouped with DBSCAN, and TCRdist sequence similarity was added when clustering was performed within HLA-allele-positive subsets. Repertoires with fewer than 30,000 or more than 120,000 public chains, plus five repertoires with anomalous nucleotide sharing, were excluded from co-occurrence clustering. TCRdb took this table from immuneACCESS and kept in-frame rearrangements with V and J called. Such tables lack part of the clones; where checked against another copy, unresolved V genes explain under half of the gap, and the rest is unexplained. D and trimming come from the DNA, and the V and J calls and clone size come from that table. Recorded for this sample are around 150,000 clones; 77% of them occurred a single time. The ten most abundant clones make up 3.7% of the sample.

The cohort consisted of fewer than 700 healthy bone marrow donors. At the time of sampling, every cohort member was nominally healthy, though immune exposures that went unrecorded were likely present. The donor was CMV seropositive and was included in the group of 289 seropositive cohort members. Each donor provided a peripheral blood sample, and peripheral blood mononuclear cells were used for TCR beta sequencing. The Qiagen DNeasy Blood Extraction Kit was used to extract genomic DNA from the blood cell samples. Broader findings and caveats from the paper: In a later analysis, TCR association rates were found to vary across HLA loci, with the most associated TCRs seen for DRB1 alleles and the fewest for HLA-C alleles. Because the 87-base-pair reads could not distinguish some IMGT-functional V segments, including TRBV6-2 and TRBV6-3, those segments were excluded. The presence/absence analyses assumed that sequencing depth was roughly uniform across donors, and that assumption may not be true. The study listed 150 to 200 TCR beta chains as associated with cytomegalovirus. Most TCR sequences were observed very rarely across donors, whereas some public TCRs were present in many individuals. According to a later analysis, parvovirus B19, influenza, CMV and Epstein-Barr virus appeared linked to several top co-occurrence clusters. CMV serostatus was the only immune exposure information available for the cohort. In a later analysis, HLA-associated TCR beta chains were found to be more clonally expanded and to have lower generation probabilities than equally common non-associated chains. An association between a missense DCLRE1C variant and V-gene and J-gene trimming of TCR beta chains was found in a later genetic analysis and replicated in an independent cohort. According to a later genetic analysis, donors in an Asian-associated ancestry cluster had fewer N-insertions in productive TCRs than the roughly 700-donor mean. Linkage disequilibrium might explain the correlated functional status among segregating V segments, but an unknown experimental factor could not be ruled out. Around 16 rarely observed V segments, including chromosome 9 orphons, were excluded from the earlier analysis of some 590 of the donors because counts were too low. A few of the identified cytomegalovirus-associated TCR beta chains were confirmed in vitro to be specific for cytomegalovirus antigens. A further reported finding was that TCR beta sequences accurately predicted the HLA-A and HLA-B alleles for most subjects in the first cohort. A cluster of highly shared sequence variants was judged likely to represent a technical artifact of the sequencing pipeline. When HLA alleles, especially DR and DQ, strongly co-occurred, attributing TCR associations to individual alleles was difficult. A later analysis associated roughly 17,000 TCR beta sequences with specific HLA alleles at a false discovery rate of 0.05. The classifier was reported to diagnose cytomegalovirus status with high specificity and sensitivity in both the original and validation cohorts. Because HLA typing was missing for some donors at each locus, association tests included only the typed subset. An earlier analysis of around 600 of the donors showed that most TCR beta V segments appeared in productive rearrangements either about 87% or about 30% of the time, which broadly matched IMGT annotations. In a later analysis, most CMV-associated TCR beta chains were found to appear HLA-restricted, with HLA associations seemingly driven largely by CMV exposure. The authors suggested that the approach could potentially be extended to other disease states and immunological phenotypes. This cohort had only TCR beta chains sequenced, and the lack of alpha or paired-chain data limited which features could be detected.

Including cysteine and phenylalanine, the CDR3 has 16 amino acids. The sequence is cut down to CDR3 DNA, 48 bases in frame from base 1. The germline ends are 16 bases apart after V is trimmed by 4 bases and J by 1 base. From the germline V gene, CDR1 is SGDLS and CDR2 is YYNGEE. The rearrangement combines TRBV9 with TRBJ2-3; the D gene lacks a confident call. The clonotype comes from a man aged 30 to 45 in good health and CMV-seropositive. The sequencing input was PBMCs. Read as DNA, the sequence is TGTGCCAGCAGCCCTAGGCCCCTTGAGGGCACAGATACGCAGTATTTT. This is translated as CASSPRPLEGTDTQYF.